The present T cell receptor beta chain was sequenced within a study of beta chain features in type 1 diabetes listed by TCRdb under 2018. Regarding the research as a whole: Patients and healthy donors did not differ in mean age, gender distribution, total cell number or subset yield. A total of over 90,000,000 sorted cells were examined across all samples, and a strong correlation was observed between cell number per subset and RNA yield. In the study, TCRB repertoires of sorted circulating CD4+ T cell subsets from recently diagnosed type 1 diabetes patients were compared with those of matched healthy donors. Regulatory and stem cell-like memory subsets were obtained from only 8 patients and roughly 8 healthy donors, while naive and central memory subsets were obtained from all 30 or so donors. Findings and caveats that apply to the study as a whole: Patients with type 1 diabetes made fewer insertions and deleted more nucleotides at VDJ recombination sites, implying thymic rearrangement abnormalities. PCR might favor shorter templates, but patient and control samples were amplified and corrected together, so any skew would affect both groups equally. Because cDNA was sequenced instead of genomic DNA, activated cells with high expression could be over-represented, although the groups did not differ in activation or CD3 levels. The naive, central memory and regulatory TCRB repertoires appeared to resemble one another more closely among patients than among healthy donors. Because small numbers of individuals were included in the HLA sub-analyses, any influence of HLA type on TCRB rearrangement was left unresolved. Type 1 diabetes patients showed a moderate but significant shortening of TCRB CDR3 length in all four CD4+ subsets.

Each donor gave one peripheral blood draw, roughly 110 mL on average, collected into heparinised tubes. A BD FACSAria II and a panel including CD45RO, CCR7, CD25, CD127, CD95 and CD27 were used to sort naive, central memory, regulatory and stem cell-like memory CD4+ T cells. All sorted populations exceeded 95% purity. Right away, PBMCs were isolated by Lymphoprep density gradient centrifugation and were stained directly, with no culture step. To minimize batch effects, samples were stained and sorted in pairs, one healthy donor with one patient per experiment. The High Capacity cDNA Reverse Transcription Kit was used to reverse transcribe all of the isolated RNA, meaning that expressed TCRB transcripts were what got sequenced. Deep immunoSEQ sequencing was applied to naive, central memory and regulatory T cell samples, giving an average of roughly 3.5 million total reads per sample. Sorted cells were lysed in RLT buffer and RNA was extracted with DNase-treated RNeasy Micro or Mini kits, depending on cell number. Each cell subset was processed on its own to prevent cross-contamination, while patient and healthy donor samples were processed together. Using the immunoSEQ multiplex PCR, TCRB sequences were amplified from cDNA into 87-bp fragments spanning the CDR3 region. Sequencing of the amplicons was performed on the Illumina HiSeq platform. The published analysis was carried out like this. PCR bias was computationally corrected using synthetic template baselines, reads within Hamming distance 2 were collapsed, and singletons that could not be merged were discarded. By aligning reads against IMGT, V, D and J genes, CDR3 length, and insertions or deletions at six rearrangement sites were assigned. Within each subset, clonotype counts were normalized to sorted cell number, after which true diversity and Gini coefficients were computed with the tcR R package. The overlap coefficient, calculated on TCRB nucleotide sequences, was used to quantify repertoire sharing. Out-of-frame TCRB sequences from naive cells were analyzed to stand in for the pre-selection repertoire. TCRdb provides this immuneACCESS table in a form limited to in-frame rearrangements. Some clones are lacking; in checked studies, under half of them reflect an unresolved V gene, and why the rest are absent is not known. V, J and clone size were drawn from that table, and D and trimming were deduced from the DNA. Present in this sample are just over 450,000 clones, 30% of which were seen just once. The ten largest clones capture 0.065% of the sample.

Compared with germline, V lacks 7 bases and J lacks 4 bases; bases without a gene match: 4. In the germline V gene, CDR1 corresponds to SQVTM and CDR2 to ANQGSEA. The CDR3 goes from the cysteine to the phenylalanine over 12 residues. CDR3 DNA is the only sequence kept; it has 36 bases, read in frame from the first base. This clone was seen more than once but under ten times. The antigen it binds to is not known. Base-call qualities are not available, and no considerably larger clone is one nucleotide away. This receptor was obtained from a man aged 18-30 years in good health. The sequenced material came from naive CD4+ T cells from blood. Explained via the paper, the cell subset or site label denotes: true naive CD4+ T cells. This chain joins TRBV29-1 to TRBJ2-5; a stretch of 9 junction bases matches TRBD1. The bases read TGCAGCGCTATGACAGGGGGAGAGACCCAGTACTTC. It specifies CSAMTGGETQYF.